These 27 T cell receptor beta chains originate from one sample sequenced in a study of T cells in Graves' hyperthyroidism and ophthalmopathy. The CDR3 regions of TCR beta were amplified from RNA transcripts. TCR CDR3 underwent first-round RT-PCR with the HTBI primer set. TCRdb reanalysed the multiplex PCR reads using MiXCR and keeps one entry per CDR3 protein. The sample includes some 600,000 distinct CDR3 sequences, approximately 14% of them seen just once. Specimen: blood. These TCRs come from a woman in her 30s with Graves' hyperthyroidism that later progressed to Graves' ophthalmopathy.

This rearrangement joins TRBV2 to TRBJ2-5; D remains unclear. V was shortened by 8 bases and J by 2 bases, with 9 bases between the two germline ends. CDR1 is SNHLY, CDR2 FYNNEI, per germline. The CDR3 has 12 residues. CDR3 DNA sequence: TGTGCCAGCTATCTCCTACAAGAGACCCAGTACTTC. Translating gives CASYLLQETQYF.

J is TRBJ2-7 and V is TRBV19, with D unresolved. Trimming took 6 bases from V and 0 from J, leaving 9 bases between them. Germline V gives CDR1 LNHDA, CDR2 SQIVND (reference sequence). The CDR3 totals 13 residues. CDR3 coding DNA: TGTGCCAGTAGATCCAGCGACTCCTACGAGCAGTACTTC. Its protein is CASRSSDSYEQYF. Full variable domain (rest looked up from reference TRBV19 and TRBJ2-7): DGGITQSPKYLFRKEGQNVTLSCEQNLNHDAMYWYRQDPGQGLRLIYYSQIVNDFQKGDIAEGYSVSREKKESFPLTVTSAQKNPTAFYLCASRSSDSYEQYFGPGTRLTVT.

The genes are TRBV4-1 and TRBJ1-1, with D uncertain. CDR3 length: 17 residues. CDR1 and CDR2 from the germline V gene are MGHRA and YSYEKL. V was trimmed by 0 bases and J by 2 bases, leaving 16 bases between them. DNA of the CDR3: TGCGCCAGCAGCCAAGAAGTGAGGATAAGACGAAACACTGAAGCTTTCTTT. Protein: CASSQEVRIRRNTEAFF.

This clonotype was seen a few times. This sequence joins TRBV11-3 and TRBJ2-3; 12 bases match TRBD2. CDR1 SGHNT and CDR2 YENEEA come from the germline V gene. V trimming: 4 bases; J trimming: 6 bases; junction bases outside the gene matches: 11. This CDR3 spans 17 amino acids. CDR3 sequence (DNA): TGTGCCAGCAGCTCACTAGCGGGAGGCCTAACTGGTGATACGCAGTATTTT. It specifies CASSSLAGGLTGDTQYF.

As regards this clonotype: A much larger clone lies one base from this, so it may be a read error. The V gene is TRBV11-3, the J gene TRBJ1-2; TRBD1 matches at 12 bases. With 5 bases clipped from V and 8 bases from J, the junction kept 6 bases outside the gene matches. The CDR3 is made up of 14 amino acids. CDR1 is SGHNT, CDR2 YENEEA, per germline. The CDR3 coding sequence is TGTGCCAGCAGCCTGGGACAGGGGGCGGGAGGCTACACCTTC. Translation gives CASSLGQGAGGYTF.

There are many counts of this clonotype. The chain uses TRBV20-1 and TRBJ2-7; 12 bases map to TRBD1. V lost 5 bases, J lost 2 bases, and 7 bases stayed unmatched. Germline values: CDR1 DFQATT, CDR2 SNEGSKA (reference sequence). This CDR3 is 15 amino acids long. CDR3 in amino acids: CSADPGQGATYEQYF. Here the CDR3 DNA reads TGCAGTGCTGATCCGGGACAGGGGGCGACCTACGAGCAGTACTTC.

The sample holds many counts of this clonotype. The chain joins TRBV9 to TRBJ2-1, with 11 bases aligning to TRBD2. The length of the CDR3 is 17 residues. Looked up from germline, CDR1 is SGDLS and CDR2 is YYNGEE. The ends lost 2 bases at V and 6 bases at J; junction bases unmatched: 10. This chain's CDR3 is CASSVGLAGGFVNEQFF. The CDR3, as DNA: TGTGCCAGCAGCGTTGGTTTAGCGGGAGGGTTTGTCAATGAGCAGTTCTTC.

This clonotype has ten or more counts. The V and J genes are TRBV28 and TRBJ1-2, with unresolved D. The CDR3 loop spans 12 amino acids. Between the trimmed V and J ends, which lost 7 bases and 8 bases, there was a span of 14 bases. CDR1 and CDR2 from the germline V gene are MDHEN and SYDVKM. As DNA, the CDR3 is TGTGCCAGCAACGTCCCCGCTGGGGGCTACACCTTC. It translates to CASNVPAGGYTF.

The sample holds many counts of this clonotype. The chain joins TRBV20-1 to TRBJ2-3, with D maybe TRBD1 (6 bases). This CDR3 is built from 15 residues. Trimming stripped 3 bases from V and 2 bases from J, with 15 bases between. Germline-derived CDR1 and CDR2 are DFQATT and SNEGSKA (reference sequence). The CDR3 bases are TGCAGTGCTAGGGCAGGGGCAGGGGACACAGATACGCAGTATTTT. It specifies CSARAGAGDTDTQYF.

The rearrangement links TRBV5-1 to TRBJ1-5; 9 bases line up with TRBD1. CDR3 length: 15 residues. Germline V gene data show CDR1 as SGHRS and CDR2 as YFSETQ. V dropped 3 bases and J dropped 6; count of bases not matched to a gene: 7. DNA for the CDR3: TGCGCCAGCAGCTCTACAGGGGGCCCCCTTCAGCCCCAGCATTTT. Translation: CASSSTGGPLQPQHF.

J is TRBJ1-4 and V is TRBV15, with unresolved D. The CDR3 covers 12 residues. CDR1 LNHNV and CDR2 YYDKDF come from the germline V gene (reference sequence). V was shortened by 11 bases and J by 2 bases, with 9 bases between the two germline ends. The CDR3 protein is CAYRGTNEKLFF. The CDR3 DNA reads as TGTGCCTACCGGGGTACTAATGAAAAACTGTTTTTT. The whole variable domain, remainder taken from reference TRBV15 and TRBJ1-4, is DAMVIQNPRYQVTQFGKPVTLSCSQTLNHNVMYWYQQKSSQAPKLLFHYYDKDFNNEADTPDNFQSRRPNTSFCFLDIRSPGLGDTAMYLCAYRGTNEKLFFGSGTQLSVL.

This clonotype was seen more than once but under ten times. This chain joins TRBV5-1 and TRBJ1-1, with D possibly being TRBD1 (5 bases). The CDR3 totals 16 residues. The V end lost 0 bases, the J end lost 5 bases, and 17 bases lay between the germline ends. Germline V gene lookup returns CDR1 SGHRS and CDR2 YFSETQ. Written as DNA, the CDR3 is TGCGCCAGCAGCTTGGTATGGCAGGGAGAGGGAACTGAAGCTTTCTTT. Residues: CASSLVWQGEGTEAFF.

This clonotype was recorded a few times. V and J are TRBV6-5 and TRBJ1-1, with D unclear. This CDR3 contains 13 residues. The V gene lost 0 bases and the J gene lost 6 bases, with 8 bases spanning the gap. Germline CDR1 and CDR2: MNHEY and SVGAGI. CDR3 coding DNA: TGTGCCAGCAGTTACTCGAGAGGGTCTGAAGCTTTCTTT. It yields the protein CASSYSRGSEAFF.

The chain employs TRBV18 and TRBJ2-7; D uncertain. V shed 0 bases and J shed 7 bases, with 13 bases lying between them. The CDR3 consists of 14 residues. Germline CDR1 KGHSH, CDR2 LQKENI. The chain's CDR3 is CASSPPGLRSEQYF. As DNA, the CDR3 is TGTGCCAGCTCACCACCAGGCCTGAGGAGTGAGCAGTACTTC.

This clonotype was detected many times. This chain connects TRBV29-1 to TRBJ1-2; no clear D. The CDR3 is made up of 11 amino acids. Per the germline V gene, CDR1 is SQVTM and CDR2 is ANQGSEA. With 5 bases removed from V and 5 bases from J, the gap between germline ends came to 9 bases. The CDR3 nucleotides are TGCAGCGTTCCCCCGAGATATGGCTACACCTTC. Translated, it gives CSVPPRYGYTF.

The chain is built from TRBV12-3 or TRBV12-4 and TRBJ1-3; D perhaps matches TRBD1 (5 bases). Trimming left V 8 bases short and J 0 bases short, with 8 bases between. This CDR3 is 13 amino acids long. The CDR3 reads CASGGTSGNTIYF. The CDR3 bases are TGTGCCAGCGGGGGTACCTCTGGAAACACCATATATTTT.

This clonotype was counted between two and nine times. The V gene is TRBV30, the J gene TRBJ2-3; unclear D gene. This CDR3 contains 12 residues. Trimming cost V 5 bases and J 2 bases, with 8 bases left between them. Germline CDR1 is GTSNPN and CDR2 is SVGIG (reference sequence). CDR3 sequence reads: CAWVRDTDTQYF. The CDR3 bases are TGTGCCTGGGTAAGGGACACAGATACGCAGTATTTT.

This clonotype has only a few counts. The rearrangement uses TRBV6-1 and TRBJ1-5; no reliable D call. The CDR3 is 16 amino acids. The V and J ends lost 7 bases and 3 bases respectively, with 19 bases between them. Germline CDR1 is MNHNS and CDR2 is SASEGT. In DNA form, the CDR3 reads TGTGCCAGCACCAAAACGGGAATGGGGTACAATCAGCCCCAGCATTTT. This sequence encodes CASTKTGMGYNQPQHF.

Many counts were recorded for this clonotype. This CDR3 is CASSLIQTLGNTIYF. The CDR3 DNA follows: TGTGCCAGCAGTTTAATACAGACCCTCGGAAACACCATATATTTT. V and J are TRBV28 and TRBJ1-3, with unresolved D. Germline values: CDR1 MDHEN, CDR2 SYDVKM. CDR3 size: 15 residues. V was trimmed by 2 bases and J by 4 bases, leaving 12 bases between them.

This clonotype was seen ten or more times. The V and J genes are TRBV7-8 and TRBJ2-7, with 10 bases lining up with TRBD1. The germline gives CDR1 SGHVS, CDR2 FQNEAQ. The CDR3 length is 14 residues. The V segment lost 5 bases and the J segment 3 bases; nucleotides outside the gene matches: 4. The chain's CDR3 is CASSPRDRGYEQYF. The CDR3 bases are TGTGCCAGCAGCCCCCGGGACAGGGGCTACGAGCAGTACTTC. The entire variable domain, with the rest obtained from reference TRBV7-8 and TRBJ2-7, is as follows: GAGVSQSPRYKVAKRGQDVALRCDPISGHVSLFWYQQALGQGPEFLTYFQNEAQLDKSGLPSDRFFAERPEGSVSTLKIQRTQQEDSAVYLCASSPRDRGYEQYFGPGTRLTVT.

In its sample, this clonotype was seen many times. The chain uses TRBV12-3 or TRBV12-4 and TRBJ2-7; D unresolved. This CDR3 comprises 14 residues. The V gene lost 6 bases and the J gene lost 2 bases, with 14 bases spanning the gap. Here the CDR3 reads CASRLTDGPYEQYF. Here the CDR3 DNA reads TGTGCCAGCAGGTTGACGGACGGCCCCTACGAGCAGTACTTC.

This clonotype occurred a few times. This chain connects TRBV28 to TRBJ2-4, with a possible D match to TRBD1 (5 bases). Germline V lookup: CDR1 MDHEN, CDR2 SYDVKM. V lost 5 bases, J lost 9 bases, and 17 bases lay in between. CDR3 length: 14 amino acids. The DNA of the CDR3 is TGTGCCAGCAGTCTCCCCTGGGGAAGGGGCATTCAGTACTTC. Its translation: CASSLPWGRGIQYF.

This clonotype was seen at least ten times. The V gene is TRBV11-3, the J gene TRBJ2-7; 9 bases line up with TRBD2. Germline V CDR1 and CDR2: SGHNT, YENEEA. The CDR3 has 14 residues. V shed 5 bases and J 2 bases; nucleotides not matched to a gene: 4. CDR3 nucleotide sequence: TGTGCCAGCAGCGGGGCTAGCGGGACCTACGAGCAGTACTTC. This sequence encodes CASSGASGTYEQYF.

The table lists this clonotype with many counts. The gene calls are TRBV12-3 or TRBV12-4 and TRBJ1-1; D not resolved. This CDR3 spans 13 amino acids. Trimming pared 8 bases from V and 12 bases from J, leaving 22 bases between. CDR3 residues: CASGFGYKLLTFF. The CDR3 region has the DNA TGTGCCAGCGGGTTCGGGTACAAGCTCCTTACTTTCTTT.

This clonotype was seen repeatedly, ten times or more. The chain is built from TRBV2 and TRBJ2-1; D is possibly TRBD1 or TRBD2 (5 bases each). CDR3 length: 12 amino acids. The V end was cut by 2 bases, the J end by 9 bases, with 8 bases between. The germline V gene encodes CDR1 SNHLY and CDR2 FYNNEI. CDR3 sequence (DNA): TGTGCCAGCAGTGAAAAGGGGAGTGAGCAGTTCTTC. It is translated as CASSEKGSEQFF.

Only a few counts were recorded for this clonotype. The chain employs TRBV30 and TRBJ2-5, with D unresolved. The CDR3 covers 13 residues. Germline-derived CDR1 and CDR2 are GTSNPN and SVGIG (reference sequence). Trimming removed 2 bases at V and 5 bases at J, with 12 bases between. The CDR3 coding sequence is TGTGCCTGGAGTTCTTCCGGGTGGGAGACCCAGTACTTC. Translation gives CAWSSSGWETQYF.

This clonotype was recorded at least ten times. The chain is built from TRBV5-5 and TRBJ2-1; TRBD1 matches 8 bases. The ends lost 4 bases at V and 8 bases at J; junction bases unmatched: 14. Germline V gene data show CDR1 as SGHKS and CDR2 as YYEKEE (reference sequence). The CDR3 runs to 16 residues. This chain's CDR3 is CASSPTQGRGQDEQFF. The CDR3 nucleotides are TGTGCCAGCAGCCCGACGCAGGGCAGGGGGCAAGATGAGCAGTTCTTC.